The 3 T cell receptor beta chains below were found in one sample sequenced in a study of graft-versus-host responses after intestinal transplantation. TCRdb's copy holds only in-frame clones and misses some; the assay was immunoSEQ multiplex PCR. The sample has about 50,000 clones; roughly 84% are singletons. These receptors have no identified antigens. The input for sequencing was unstimulated CD4+ T cells sorted from spleen or lymph node cells, taken before transplant. The receptor set was obtained from a human donor who was the organ donor for an intestinal transplant.

This clone was observed a handful of times. V gene TRBV10-3 combines with J gene TRBJ1-3; the D is unclear. The CDR3 runs 11 residues. Germline V CDR1 and CDR2: ENHRY, SYGVKD. V was pared by 4 bases and J by 8 bases, with 6 bases between. The CDR3 coding sequence is TGTGCCATCAGTGGGTTGGACACCATATATTTT. The encoded protein is CAISGLDTIYF.

This chain connects TRBV5-4 to TRBJ1-5; unclear D gene. This CDR3 region has 17 residues. The V end was cut by 4 bases, the J end by 4 bases, with 21 bases between. Germline V CDR1 and CDR2: SGHNT, YYREEE (reference sequence). The CDR3 loop reads CASSPLSRAGLNQPQHF. The CDR3 DNA reads TGTGCCAGCAGCCCACTCAGTCGGGCTGGACTTAATCAGCCCCAGCATTTT.

The rearrangement joins TRBV11-2 to TRBJ2-3; 7 positions agree with TRBD2. Germline CDR1 reads SGHAT; CDR2 reads FQNNGV. J lost 4 bases, V lost 4 bases, and 5 bases had no gene match. The CDR3 extends over 14 amino acids. The CDR3 DNA reads as TGTGCCAGCAGCTATGGACTAGTAGCAGATACGCAGTATTTT. Its translation is CASSYGLVADTQYF.